Listed below are T cell receptor beta chains from one sample, sequenced in a study of long-term antiretroviral therapy in people with HIV. Sequenced by immunoSEQ multiplex PCR; TCRdb stores in-frame clones only, minus some. The repertoire includes around 14,000 clones, over 65% of them detected once, and around 18% sits in the top ten. Sequences were derived from unsorted PBMCs, sampled 1.3 years before starting antiretroviral therapy. These receptors all stem from a man aged 40-50 years with HIV. Each CDR3 is given with its conserved first and last residue. The D gene is left open where the match is weak.

D gene,J gene,V gene,CDR3 protein
TRBD2,TRBJ2-7,TRBV5-4,CASSPSGGKNEQYF
TRBD1,TRBJ1-1,TRBV9,CASSAREGAGGMNTEAFF
TRBD1,TRBJ2-2,TRBV10-3,CAIQGAGSGELFF
TRBD1,TRBJ1-2,TRBV5-1,CASSAGQGANGYTF
-,TRBJ2-7,TRBV7-8,CASSPSRGQASSYEQYF
-,TRBJ2-3,TRBV7-9,CASSLGGAGGDTQYF
-,TRBJ1-5,TRBV7-8,CASSGGTDQPQHF
-,TRBJ2-5,TRBV7-7,CASTGAGETQYF
-,TRBJ1-2,TRBV5-1,CASSLGAGQRYGYTF
-,TRBJ1-2,TRBV27,CASSLGQMDGYTF
TRBD2,TRBJ2-5,TRBV18,CASSPPASGGIQETQYF
-,TRBJ2-7,TRBV6-1,CASSLDSGDTYEQYF
-,TRBJ2-1,TRBV9,CASSVGISAYNEQFF
-,TRBJ2-6,TRBV6-5,CASRRTSGANVLTF
-,TRBJ1-2,TRBV6-6,CASRDLKNYGYTF
-,TRBJ1-3,TRBV5-6,CASSLLSGNTIYF
-,TRBJ2-2,TRBV10-3,CAIGDKNTGELFF
TRBD2,TRBJ2-7,TRBV5-1,CASSLLAGGSYEQYF
-,TRBJ2-1,TRBV29-1,CSAFWNEQFF
-,TRBJ2-3,TRBV4-1,CASAGGVIDTQYF
TRBD1,TRBJ1-1,TRBV5-1,CASSLGVQGTNTEAFF
TRBD1,TRBJ1-1,TRBV5-1,CASSPGGTEAFF
-,TRBJ2-1,TRBV27,CASSASLDGAPDNEQFF
-,TRBJ1-2,TRBV30,CAWSETSGPRRSGYTF
-,TRBJ2-1,TRBV11-2,CASSLLAGEQFF
-,TRBJ2-7,TRBV29-1,CSVANRLSYEQYF
-,TRBJ1-1,TRBV5-1,CASSLRAGSNTEAFF
-,TRBJ1-2,TRBV5-1,CASSSLQGGGYTF
TRBD2,TRBJ2-3,TRBV2,CASSSGGTATQYF
-,TRBJ1-2,TRBV18,CASSPMQGRLLYGYTF
TRBD1,TRBJ2-7,TRBV10-2,CASKRDRDEEQYF
-,TRBJ2-3,TRBV5-1,CASRGQGGSTDTQYF
-,TRBJ2-7,TRBV7-9,CASSSYRGTDSYEQYF
-,TRBJ2-3,TRBV10-1,CASSESADTQYF
-,TRBJ2-2,TRBV7-9,CASTGFTQNTGELFF
-,TRBJ2-5,TRBV25-1,CASSESGKTMAETQYF
-,TRBJ1-1,TRBV5-1,CASSLQMNTEAFF
-,TRBJ1-6,TRBV4-2,CASSLIIGGNNSPLHF
TRBD1,TRBJ1-4,TRBV5-1,CASSFPRTGLNEKLFF
-,TRBJ1-1,TRBV14,CASSQVVTANTEAFF